The 20 T cell receptor beta chains reported below all come from one sample, sequenced in a study of T cells in women clearing cervical HPV infection. TCRdb's copy holds only in-frame clones and misses some; the assay was immunoSEQ multiplex PCR. This listing includes tens of thousands of clones. What was sequenced was blood buffy coat. Every receptor here comes from a woman aged 18 to 75 with a cervical HPV16 infection that either progressed to CIN3+ or cleared (not recorded which).

With respect to this clone: Read coverage stops 3 residues before the CDR3 terminus; the germline J gene supplies the remainder. The chain carries TRBV30 and TRBJ1-3, with 7 bases lining up with TRBD1. With 5 bases clipped from V and 0 bases from J, the junction kept 7 bases outside the gene matches. The CDR3 is made up of 15 amino acids. CDR1 is GTSNPN, CDR2 SVGIG, per germline (reference sequence). The sequenced CDR3 bases are TGTGCCTGGGGAAGACAGGGAAGCTCTGGAAACACC. It codes for CAWGRQGSSGNT. The entire CDR3 reads CAWGRQGSSGNTIYF.

To note about this clone: The observed sequence ends 3 residues before the CDR3 terminus, with the missing tail filled in from the germline J gene. V and J are TRBV19 and TRBJ1-2, with TRBD1 as a possible D gene (5 bases). Germline values: CDR1 LNHDA, CDR2 SQIVND (reference sequence). The CDR3 runs 15 residues. The CDR3 reads CASSIWGGSYNDYTF. The DNA read from the CDR3 is TGTGCCAGTAGTATTTGGGGGGGATCCTACAATGAC.

Note on this clone: The sequence runs out 3 residues before the end of the CDR3; the remainder is reconstructed from the germline J gene. The chain combines TRBV12-3 or TRBV12-4 with TRBJ1-2; D unclear. The CDR3 length is 12 residues. Trimming took 3 bases from V and 4 from J, leaving 6 bases between them. CDR3 residues: CASSLGSYGYTF. Partial CDR3 DNA: TGTGCCAGCAGTTTGGGCAGCTATGGC.

With regard to this clone: Sequencing ends 3 residues short of the CDR3 end; the germline J gene provides the rest. The rearrangement links TRBV18 to TRBJ2-5, with 8 bases that match TRBD2. The CDR3 totals 15 residues. With 3 bases clipped from V and 7 bases from J, the junction kept 10 bases outside the gene matches. CDR1 is KGHSH and CDR2 is LQKENI in the germline V gene. CDR3 DNA, as far as it was read: TGTGCCAGCTCACCTGGAGCGGGGGCCAATCTGACC. Its translation: CASSPGAGANLT. The full CDR3 reads CASSPGAGANLTQYF. Looking up the rest from reference TRBV18 and TRBJ2-5 gives the full variable domain: NAGVMQNPRHLVRRRGQEARLRCSPMKGHSHVYWYRQLPEEGLKFMVYLQKENIIDESGMPKERFSAEFPKEGPSILRIQQVVRGDSAAYFCASSPGAGANLTQYFGPGTRLLVL.

Turning to this clone: Read data end 3 residues before the CDR3 end; the end is taken from the germline J gene. V and J are TRBV19 and TRBJ2-2, with 12 bases aligning to TRBD1. CDR1 is LNHDA and CDR2 is SQIVND in the germline V gene (reference sequence). The junction had 7 bases not matched to a gene; V was cut back by 5 bases and J by 6 bases. This CDR3 region has 16 residues. The sequenced part of the CDR3 DNA is TGTGCCAGTAGTCAGGGACAGGGGGCGGGGTCCGGGGAG. Translated, it gives CASSQGQGAGSGE. The complete CDR3 reads CASSQGQGAGSGELFF. Drawing the rest from reference TRBV19 and TRBJ2-2, the complete variable domain is DGGITQSPKYLFRKEGQNVTLSCEQNLNHDAMYWYRQDPGQGLRLIYYSQIVNDFQKGDIAEGYSVSREKKESFPLTVTSAQKNPTAFYLCASSQGQGAGSGELFFGEGSRLTVL.

Turning to this clone: Read data end 3 residues before the CDR3 end; the end is taken from the germline J gene. The rearrangement links TRBV13 to TRBJ2-7; 10 nucleotides match TRBD2. The germline V gene encodes CDR1 PRHDT and CDR2 FYEKMQ (reference sequence). The V gene end was trimmed by 2 bases and the J gene end by 5 bases; junction bases not matched to a gene: 6. The CDR3 loop spans 15 amino acids. Partial CDR3 DNA: TGTGCCAGCAGCTTAAAACTAGCGGGGAGGGACGAG. It specifies CASSLKLAGRDE. In full, the CDR3 reads CASSLKLAGRDEQYF.

With regard to this clone: The sequenced fragment ends 3 residues before the CDR3 boundary, so the rest is inferred from the germline J gene. The rearrangement links TRBV19 to TRBJ1-5, with D perhaps TRBD1 (5 bases). The length of the CDR3 is 17 residues. The V end was cut by 3 bases, the J end by 3 bases, with 18 bases between. Germline V gene sequence: CDR1 LNHDA, CDR2 SQIVND (reference sequence). The CDR3 sequence is CASSIGGTLRPNQPQHF. Partial CDR3 DNA: TGTGCCAGTAGTATTGGGGGGACTCTAAGGCCCAATCAGCCC.

Details on this clone: The sequenced fragment ends 3 residues before the CDR3 boundary, so the rest is inferred from the germline J gene. The chain joins TRBV5-6 to TRBJ2-3, with D unresolved. Germline CDR1 SGHDT, CDR2 YYEEEE. This CDR3 comprises 15 residues. The V end lost 4 bases, the J end lost 0 bases, and 12 bases lay between the germline ends. The CDR3 region is CASSAYSPSTDTQYF. Partial CDR3 DNA: TGTGCCAGCAGCGCCTATTCGCCTAGCACAGATACG.

As regards this clone: The CDR3 end falls 3 residues outside the read, so it is completed with the germline J gene. The chain couples TRBV7-2 to TRBJ2-5; 9 positions match TRBD2. CDR1 is SGHTA, CDR2 FQGNSA, per germline. The V segment lost 1 base and the J segment 3 bases; nucleotides outside the gene matches: 3. This CDR3 is 15 amino acids long. CDR3 DNA, as far as it was read: TGTGCCAGCAGCTTAGTCGCGGGGGGGAAAGAGACC. This encodes CASSLVAGGKET. The whole CDR3 sequence reads CASSLVAGGKETQYF.

Comment on this clone: The CDR3 end is not reached by the read, which stops 3 residues before it; the germline J gene fills it in. The V gene is TRBV11-3, the J gene TRBJ2-3, with 13 bases lining up with TRBD2. Germline lookup yields CDR1 SGHNT and CDR2 YENEEA. The ends lost 6 bases at V and 5 bases at J; junction bases unmatched: 2. The CDR3 is 14 residues long. The chain's CDR3 is CASSGTSGVDTQYF. CDR3 DNA (partial): TGTGCCAGCAGTGGGACTAGCGGGGTAGATACG.

As to this clone: The DNA ends 3 residues before the CDR3 does, and the rest of the CDR3 is filled in from the germline J gene. The genes are TRBV7-2 and TRBJ2-1; possible D gene TRBD1, 6 bases. The ends were cut back, 2 bases at V and 6 bases at J, with 14 bases in the middle. The CDR3 has 15 residues. CDR1 SGHTA and CDR2 FQGNSA come from the germline V gene. The chain's CDR3 is CASSLQGMGINEQFF. The sequenced part of the CDR3 DNA is TGTGCCAGCAGCTTACAGGGGATGGGAATCAATGAG.

With respect to this clone: The sequenced fragment ends 3 residues before the CDR3 boundary, so the rest is inferred from the germline J gene. This sequence joins TRBV30 and TRBJ2-2; no definite D call. Germline CDR1 and CDR2: GTSNPN and SVGIG (reference sequence). Trimming left V 6 bases short and J 0 bases short, with 8 bases between. The CDR3 is 13 residues long. Partial CDR3 DNA: TGTGCCTGCAGACAAACGAACACCGGGGAG. Residues: CACRQTNTGE. The CDR3 in full is CACRQTNTGELFF. Complete variable domain (other parts from reference TRBV30 and TRBJ2-2): SQTIHQWPATLVQPVGSPLSLECTVEGTSNPNLYWYRQAAGRGLQLLFYSVGIGQISSEVPQNLSASRPQDRQFILSSKKLLLSDSGFYLCACRQTNTGELFFGEGSRLTVL.

As for this clone: The read falls 3 residues short of the CDR3 end, and the missing part is taken from the germline J gene. The V gene is TRBV5-1, the J gene TRBJ2-7; 7 bases fit TRBD1. V was clipped by 2 bases and J by 2 bases; unmatched bases: 7. The CDR3 is made up of 15 amino acids. Germline-derived CDR1 and CDR2 are SGHRS and YFSETQ. CDR3 DNA, as far as it was read: TGCGCCAGCAGCTTCCAGCCGGGACAGACCTACGAG. It is translated as CASSFQPGQTYE. The CDR3, in full, reads CASSFQPGQTYEQYF. The variable domain in full, with the rest retrieved from reference TRBV5-1 and TRBJ2-7, is KAGVTQTPRYLIKTRGQQVTLSCSPISGHRSVSWYQQTPGQGLQFLFEYFSETQRNKGNFPGRFSGRQFSNSRSEMNVSTLELGDSALYLCASSFQPGQTYEQYFGPGTRLTVT.

The CDR3 bases that were read are TGTGCCTGGAGTGTAGATCAGGGCGTCCTATACGAG. As protein: CAWSVDQGVLYE. The full CDR3 reads CAWSVDQGVLYEQYF. V is TRBV30 and J is TRBJ2-7, with a weak D call TRBD1 (5 bases). The read ends 3 residues shy of where the CDR3 ends; the end is completed using the germline J gene. Deletions cut 0 bases from V and 4 bases from J, with 16 bases between. CDR3 length equals 15 residues. Germline CDR1 is GTSNPN and CDR2 is SVGIG (reference sequence). The whole variable domain, filled in from reference TRBV30 and TRBJ2-7, reads SQTIHQWPATLVQPVGSPLSLECTVEGTSNPNLYWYRQAAGRGLQLLFYSVGIGQISSEVPQNLSASRPQDRQFILSSKKLLLSDSGFYLCAWSVDQGVLYEQYFGPGTRLTVT.

Regarding this clone: The read ends 3 residues before the CDR3 terminus; that terminus is restored from the germline J gene. The chain has TRBV7-2 and TRBJ2-2; the D gene is possibly TRBD2 (5 bases). The CDR3 spans 15 residues. Trimming stripped 5 bases from V and 6 bases from J, with 16 bases between. CDR1 and CDR2 from the germline V gene are SGHTA and FQGNSA. The CDR3 spells CASSRRSGVAGELFF. The DNA read from the CDR3 is TGTGCCAGCAGCAGGAGGTCCGGGGTGGCCGGGGAG. Using reference TRBV7-2 and TRBJ2-2 for the parts outside the CDR3, the full variable domain is GAGVSQSPSNKVTEKGKDVELRCDPISGHTALYWYRQSLGQGLEFLIYFQGNSAPDKSGLPSDRFSAERTGGSVSTLTIQRTQQEDSAVYLCASSRRSGVAGELFFGEGSRLTVL.

About this clone itself: The read ends 3 residues before the CDR3 terminus; that terminus is restored from the germline J gene. This sequence joins TRBV24-1 and TRBJ2-7, with 7 bases matching TRBD1. CDR1 and CDR2 from the germline V gene are KGHDR and SFDVKD. V lost 3 bases and J lost 4; bases outside the gene matches: 8. This CDR3 has 15 residues. CDR3 sequence reads: CATSDGTAGLYEQYF. The covered CDR3 bases are TGTGCCACCAGTGATGGGACAGCTGGACTTTACGAG.

On this clone itself: The read terminates 3 residues ahead of where the CDR3 ends, so the germline J gene completes it. This chain joins TRBV2 and TRBJ1-1; 8 nucleotides match TRBD1. Germline V CDR1 and CDR2: SNHLY, FYNNEI. The CDR3 sequence is 12 residues long. The CDR3 sequence is CASSEQDRVAFF. The sequenced part of the CDR3 DNA is TGTGCCAGCAGCGAACAGGACAGGGTA.

On this clone itself: The read ends 3 residues before the CDR3 terminus; that terminus is restored from the germline J gene. The J gene is TRBJ2-7, the V gene TRBV20-1; D uncertain. This CDR3 has 13 amino acids. The germline CDR1 and CDR2 sequences are DFQATT and SNEGSKA (reference sequence). V was shortened by 0 bases and J by 2 bases, with 8 bases between the two germline ends. Partial CDR3 DNA: TGCAGTGCTAGAGATGTTCGGGCCTACGAG. Translated, it gives CSARDVRAYE. The whole CDR3 protein is CSARDVRAYEQYF.

As concerns this clone: The read terminates 3 residues before the CDR3 end, so the remaining end is supplied by the germline J gene. The chain couples TRBV30 to TRBJ2-4; 7 nucleotides align to TRBD2. Germline V gene sequence: CDR1 GTSNPN, CDR2 SVGIG (reference sequence). This CDR3 spans 15 amino acids. V trimming: 0 bases; J trimming: 1 base; junction bases outside the gene matches: 3. The DNA read from the CDR3 is TGTGCCTGGAGTGTAGCGGGGATGGCCAAAAACATT. Protein: CAWSVAGMAKNI. The entire CDR3 sequence reads CAWSVAGMAKNIQYF.

Points on this clone: Read sequence stops 3 residues before the CDR3 end, and the germline J gene provides the missing end. The chain is built from TRBV15 and TRBJ1-2; D is unclear. The V gene lost 0 bases and the J gene lost 5 bases, with 7 bases spanning the gap. The CDR3 runs 13 residues. The germline V gene encodes CDR1 LNHNV and CDR2 YYDKDF (reference sequence). The CDR3 bases that were read are TGTGCCACCAGCAGAGAATATTCGTATGGC. Amino acids: CATSREYSYG. The full CDR3 protein is CATSREYSYGYTF.